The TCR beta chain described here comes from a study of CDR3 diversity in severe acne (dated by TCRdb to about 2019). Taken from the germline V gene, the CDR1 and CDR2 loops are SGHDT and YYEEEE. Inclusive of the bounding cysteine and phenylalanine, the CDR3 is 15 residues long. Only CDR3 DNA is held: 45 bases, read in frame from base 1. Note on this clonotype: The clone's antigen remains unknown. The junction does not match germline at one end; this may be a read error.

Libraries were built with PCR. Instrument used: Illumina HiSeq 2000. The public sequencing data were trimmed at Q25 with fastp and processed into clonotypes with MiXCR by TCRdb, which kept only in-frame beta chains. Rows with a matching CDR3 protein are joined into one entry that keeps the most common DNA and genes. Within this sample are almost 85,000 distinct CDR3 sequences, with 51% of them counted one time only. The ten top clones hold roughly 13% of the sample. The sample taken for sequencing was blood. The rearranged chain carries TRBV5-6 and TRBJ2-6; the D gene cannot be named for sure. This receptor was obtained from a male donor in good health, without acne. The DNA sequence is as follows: TGCGCCAGCAGCCAAGCCAAGTCTGGGGCCAACGTCCTGACTTTC. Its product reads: CASSQAKSGANVLTF.